One and the same sample provided the 6 T cell receptor beta chains below, sequenced in a study of T cell responses to AZD1222 COVID-19 vaccine. The table came from immunoSEQ multiplex PCR; TCRdb's copy has only in-frame clones and leaves some out. The sample lists about 120,000 clones; approximately 88% were seen once. The sample in question was peripheral blood, obtained on day 0 of AZD1222 vaccination. The receptor source for this set is an adult in good health.

The J gene is TRBJ2-2, the V gene TRBV25-1, with D unclear. The length of the CDR3 is 13 residues. Trimming removed 4 bases at V and 8 bases at J, with 11 bases between. CDR1 and CDR2 from the germline V gene are MGHDK and SYGVNS. The CDR3, as DNA: TGTGCCAGCAGTGTGGGGAACGGGGGGGAGCTGTTTTTT. It is translated as CASSVGNGGELFF.

The J gene is TRBJ2-5, the V gene TRBV18, with 8 bases matching TRBD1. There are 13 residues in the CDR3. Germline CDR1 reads KGHSH; CDR2 reads LQKENI. Trimming cost V 6 bases and J 4 bases; bases outside gene matches: 4. The chain's CDR3 is CASSPGTGETQYF. CDR3 bases: TGTGCCAGCTCTCCCGGGACAGGAGAGACCCAGTACTTC. The full variable domain, rest sourced from reference TRBV18 and TRBJ2-5, is NAGVMQNPRHLVRRRGQEARLRCSPMKGHSHVYWYRQLPEEGLKFMVYLQKENIIDESGMPKERFSAEFPKEGPSILRIQQVVRGDSAAYFCASSPGTGETQYFGPGTRLLVL.

The chain links TRBV19 to TRBJ2-1, with 11 bases matching TRBD2. Per the germline V gene, CDR1 is LNHDA and CDR2 is SQIVND (reference sequence). J gave up 6 bases and V 3 bases, and 7 bases lay outside the gene matches. This CDR3 is 16 amino acids long. CDR3 sequence reads: CASSISGGVDRNEQFF. As DNA, the CDR3 is TGTGCCAGTAGTATTAGCGGGGGGGTCGATCGCAATGAGCAGTTCTTC.

The CDR3 sequence is CASSSPKSGANVLTF. In DNA, the CDR3 is TGTGCCAGCAGCTCTCCGAAATCTGGGGCCAACGTCCTGACTTTC. The rearrangement uses TRBV7-2 and TRBJ2-6; D gene unclear. Germline loops: CDR1 SGHTA, CDR2 FQGNSA. Trimming took 4 bases from V and 1 from J, leaving 8 bases between them. The CDR3 has 15 amino acids.

This clone was observed a handful of times. A read error may produce the germline difference seen at one junction end. The V call is TRBV4-3, the J call TRBJ2-6, with D perhaps matching TRBD2 (6 bases). Germline V gene lookup returns CDR1 LGHNA and CDR2 YSLEER. This CDR3 comprises 16 residues. The CDR3 region has the DNA TGCGCCCGCAGCCCCCCGGGAGCCTCTGGGGCCAACGTCCTGACTTTC. It yields the protein CARSPPGASGANVLTF.

The chain uses TRBV12-3 or TRBV12-4 and TRBJ2-7; 9 bases line up with TRBD1. The CDR3 length is 12 residues. The V gene end was trimmed by 6 bases and the J gene end by 7 bases; junction bases not matched to a gene: 4. Written as DNA, the CDR3 is TGTGCCAGCAGACAGGGGGCCCGGGAGCAGTACTTC. It yields the protein CASRQGAREQYF.